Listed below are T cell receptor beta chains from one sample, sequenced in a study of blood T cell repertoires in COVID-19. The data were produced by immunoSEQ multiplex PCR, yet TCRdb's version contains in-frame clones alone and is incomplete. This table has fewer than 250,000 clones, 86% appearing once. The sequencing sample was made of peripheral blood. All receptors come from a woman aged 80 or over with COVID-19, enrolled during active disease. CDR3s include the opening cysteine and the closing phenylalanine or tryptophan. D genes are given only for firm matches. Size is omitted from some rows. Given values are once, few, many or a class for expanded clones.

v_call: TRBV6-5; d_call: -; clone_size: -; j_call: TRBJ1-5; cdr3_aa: CASSYSGGEGQPQHF; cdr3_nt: TGTGCCAGCAGTTACTCGGGGGGAGAGGGTCAGCCCCAGCATTTT
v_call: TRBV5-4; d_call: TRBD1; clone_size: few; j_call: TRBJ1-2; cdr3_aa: CASSFEDRGIYGYTF; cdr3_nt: TGTGCCAGCAGCTTTGAGGACAGGGGGATCTATGGCTACACCTTC
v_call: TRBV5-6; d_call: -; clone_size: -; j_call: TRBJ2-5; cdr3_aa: CASSLPTGEETQYF; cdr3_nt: TGTGCCAGCAGCTTGCCAACGGGGGAAGAGACCCAGTACTTC
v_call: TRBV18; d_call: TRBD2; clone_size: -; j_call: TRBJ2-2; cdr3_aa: CASSPASGVTGELFF; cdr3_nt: TGTGCCAGCTCACCAGCTAGCGGGGTAACCGGGGAGCTGTTTTTT
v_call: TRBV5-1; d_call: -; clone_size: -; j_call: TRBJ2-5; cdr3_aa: CASSLVGEETQYF; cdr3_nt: TGCGCCAGCAGCTTGGTCGGGGAAGAGACCCAGTACTTC
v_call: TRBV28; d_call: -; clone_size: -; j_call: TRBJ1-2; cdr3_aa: CASQGLMRGYTF; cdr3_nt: TGTGCCAGCCAGGGTTTAATGCGTGGCTACACCTTC
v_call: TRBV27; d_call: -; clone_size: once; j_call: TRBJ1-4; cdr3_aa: CASSWGARGGFEKLFF; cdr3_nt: TGTGCCAGCAGTTGGGGTGCCAGAGGAGGATTTGAAAAACTGTTTTTT
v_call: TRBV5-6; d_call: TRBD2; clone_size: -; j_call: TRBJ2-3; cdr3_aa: CASSSGGASTDTQYF; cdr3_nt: TGTGCCAGCAGCAGCGGGGGAGCTAGCACAGATACGCAGTATTTT
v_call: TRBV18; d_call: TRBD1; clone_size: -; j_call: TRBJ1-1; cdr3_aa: CASSPPVGTGPANTEAFF; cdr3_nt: TGTGCCAGCTCACCACCGGTGGGGACAGGTCCGGCTAACACTGAAGCTTTCTTT
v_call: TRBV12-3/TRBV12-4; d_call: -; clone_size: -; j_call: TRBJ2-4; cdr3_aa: CASSLRQGDIQYF; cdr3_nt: TGTGCCAGCAGTTTGAGACAAGGGGACATTCAGTACTTC
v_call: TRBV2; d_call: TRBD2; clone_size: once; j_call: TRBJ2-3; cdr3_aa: CASRVTSGPTDTQYF; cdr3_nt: TGTGCCAGCAGGGTGACTAGCGGGCCCACAGATACGCAGTATTTT
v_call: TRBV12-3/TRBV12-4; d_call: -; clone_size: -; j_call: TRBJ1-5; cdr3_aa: CASSFNHQPQHF; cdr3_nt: TGTGCCAGCAGCTTTAATCATCAGCCCCAGCATTTT
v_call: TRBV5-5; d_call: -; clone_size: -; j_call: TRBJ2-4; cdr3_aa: CASSFPRGNIQYF; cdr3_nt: TGTGCCAGCAGCTTCCCCAGGGGAAACATTCAGTACTTC
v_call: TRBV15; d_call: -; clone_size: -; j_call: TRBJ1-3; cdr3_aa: CATSRRAPSGNTIYF; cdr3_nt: TGTGCCACCAGCAGGCGGGCTCCCTCTGGAAACACCATATATTTT
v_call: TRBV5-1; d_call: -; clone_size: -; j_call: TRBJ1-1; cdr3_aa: CASSGGREGTEAFF; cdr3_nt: TGCGCCAGCAGTGGGGGCAGGGAGGGCACTGAAGCTTTCTTT
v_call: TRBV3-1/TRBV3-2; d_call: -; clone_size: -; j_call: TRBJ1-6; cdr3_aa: CASSQDRARRVAGSYNSPLHF; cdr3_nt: TGTGCCAGCAGCCAAGATCGGGCCCGCCGGGTGGCGGGATCCTATAATTCACCCCTCCACTTT
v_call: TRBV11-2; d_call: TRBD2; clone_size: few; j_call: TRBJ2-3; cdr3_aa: CASSDSRLAGGPDTQYF; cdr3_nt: TGTGCCAGCAGCGATTCCCGACTAGCGGGGGGGCCAGATACGCAGTATTTT
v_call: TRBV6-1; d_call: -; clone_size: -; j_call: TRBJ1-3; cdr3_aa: CASSESTGNTIYF; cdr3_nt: TGTGCCAGCAGTGAATCTACTGGAAACACCATATATTTT
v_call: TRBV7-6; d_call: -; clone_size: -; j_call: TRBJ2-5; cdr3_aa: CASSQQETQYF; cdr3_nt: TGTGCCAGCAGCCAGCAAGAGACCCAGTACTTC
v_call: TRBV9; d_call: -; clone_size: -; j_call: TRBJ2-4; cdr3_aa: CASSVVAGVGNIQYF; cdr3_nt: TGTGCCAGCAGCGTAGTAGCAGGGGTCGGAAACATTCAGTACTTC
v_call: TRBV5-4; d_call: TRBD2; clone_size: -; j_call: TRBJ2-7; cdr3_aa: CASSFGGTYEQYF; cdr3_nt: TGTGCCAGCAGCTTCGGGGGGACCTACGAGCAGTACTTC
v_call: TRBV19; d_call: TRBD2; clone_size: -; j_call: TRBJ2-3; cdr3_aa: CASSTLTSGGPATQYF; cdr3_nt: TGTGCCAGTAGTACACTAACTAGCGGGGGGCCCGCTACGCAGTATTTT
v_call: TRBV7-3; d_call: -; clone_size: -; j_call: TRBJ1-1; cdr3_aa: CASSLTGGDTEAFF; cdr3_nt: TGTGCCAGCAGCTTAACAGGGGGAGACACTGAAGCTTTCTTT
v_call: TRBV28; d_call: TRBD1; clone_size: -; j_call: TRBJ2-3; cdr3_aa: CASSVRGRATDTQYF; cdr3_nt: TGTGCCAGCAGTGTAAGGGGGCGGGCCACAGATACGCAGTATTTT
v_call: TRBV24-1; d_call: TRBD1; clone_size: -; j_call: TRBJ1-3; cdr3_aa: CATSRQGENTIYF; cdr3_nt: TGTGCCACCAGTCGACAGGGGGAAAACACCATATATTTT
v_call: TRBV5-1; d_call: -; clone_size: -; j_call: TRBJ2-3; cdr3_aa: CASSSGGHTDTQYF; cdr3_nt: TGCGCCAGCAGCTCCGGGGGGCATACAGATACGCAGTATTTT
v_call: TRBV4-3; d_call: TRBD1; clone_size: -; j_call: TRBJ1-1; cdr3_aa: CASSQGSKGALEAFF; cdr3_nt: TGCGCCAGCAGCCAGGGGAGCAAGGGGGCTCTTGAAGCTTTCTTT
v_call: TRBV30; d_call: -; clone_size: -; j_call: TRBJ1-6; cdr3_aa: CAWRQDPLPNSPLHF; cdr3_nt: TGTGCCTGGAGACAGGACCCTCTCCCCAATTCACCCCTCCACTTT
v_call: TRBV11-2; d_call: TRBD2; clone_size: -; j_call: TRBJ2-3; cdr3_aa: CASSLVGGGTSGARGTQYF; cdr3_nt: TGTGCCAGCAGCTTAGTTGGGGGAGGGACTAGCGGGGCCAGGGGTACGCAGTATTTT
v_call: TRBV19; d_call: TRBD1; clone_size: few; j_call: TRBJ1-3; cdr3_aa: CASSSDRGGNTIYF; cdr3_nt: TGTGCCAGTAGTTCCGACAGGGGCGGAAACACCATATATTTT
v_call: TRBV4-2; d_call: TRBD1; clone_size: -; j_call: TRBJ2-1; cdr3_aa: CASSPGTGGFDEQFF; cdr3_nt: TGTGCCAGCAGCCCCGGGACAGGGGGCTTCGATGAGCAGTTCTTC
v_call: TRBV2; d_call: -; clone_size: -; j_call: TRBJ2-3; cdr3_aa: CASSRLASGTDTQYF; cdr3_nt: TGTGCCAGCAGTCGCCTAGCCTCTGGCACAGATACGCAGTATTTT
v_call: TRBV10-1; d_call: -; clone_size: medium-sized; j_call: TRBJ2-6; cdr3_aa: CASSSTGTGANVLTF; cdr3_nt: TGCGCCAGCAGTTCCACAGGGACCGGGGCCAACGTCCTGACTTTC
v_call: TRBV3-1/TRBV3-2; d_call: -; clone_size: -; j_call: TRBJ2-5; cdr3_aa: CASTYREGTQYF; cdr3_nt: TGTGCCAGCACGTACAGGGAAGGGACCCAGTACTTC
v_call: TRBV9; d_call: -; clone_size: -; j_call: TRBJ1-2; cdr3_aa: CASSVDNGARCTF; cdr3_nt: TGTGCCAGCAGCGTAGATAACGGAGCTCGGTGCACCTTC
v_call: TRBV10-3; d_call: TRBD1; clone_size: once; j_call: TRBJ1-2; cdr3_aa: CAISAGQGARGYTF; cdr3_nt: TGTGCCATCAGTGCAGGGCAGGGGGCGCGAGGCTACACCTTC
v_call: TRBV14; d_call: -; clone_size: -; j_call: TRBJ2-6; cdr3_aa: CASSQPGVAGANVLTF; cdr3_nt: TGTGCCAGCAGCCAACCAGGGGTCGCTGGGGCCAACGTCCTGACTTTC
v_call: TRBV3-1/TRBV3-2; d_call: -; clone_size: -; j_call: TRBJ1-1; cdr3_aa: CASSPHGSGESEAFF; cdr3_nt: TGTGCCAGCAGCCCCCATGGGTCAGGTGAAAGTGAAGCTTTCTTT
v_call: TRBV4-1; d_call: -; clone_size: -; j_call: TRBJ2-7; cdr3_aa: CASSSRSDRNDEQYF; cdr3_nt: TGCGCCAGCAGCTCCCGCTCGGACAGAAACGACGAGCAGTACTTC
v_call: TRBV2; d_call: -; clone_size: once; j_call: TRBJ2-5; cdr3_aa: CASSARGSNQETQYF; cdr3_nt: TGTGCCAGCAGCGCGAGGGGGTCCAATCAAGAGACCCAGTACTTC
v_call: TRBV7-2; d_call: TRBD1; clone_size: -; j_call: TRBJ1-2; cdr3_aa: CASSLPGQGNGYTF; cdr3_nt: TGTGCCAGCAGCTTACCGGGACAGGGGAATGGCTACACCTTC
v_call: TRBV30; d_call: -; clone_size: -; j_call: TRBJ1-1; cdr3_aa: CAWSYTEAFF; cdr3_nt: TGTGCCTGGAGCTACACTGAAGCTTTCTTT
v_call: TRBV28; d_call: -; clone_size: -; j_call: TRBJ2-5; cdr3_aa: CASIGTPELETQYF; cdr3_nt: TGTGCCAGCATAGGGACTCCCGAGCTGGAGACCCAGTACTTC